This is a list of T cell receptor beta chains from one sample in a study of lymphopenia after photon versus proton radiotherapy. Here immunoSEQ multiplex PCR was the method, and the copy in TCRdb shows in-frame clones only, minus some. The profile covers 70,000 or so clones, with approximately 91% appearing a single time and about 2.6% taken by the ten largest. This specimen consisted of peripheral blood, obtained from a patient treated with photon-based radiotherapy. The receptors shown here come from a woman between 65 and 79 years old with pancreatic cancer. The CDR3 runs from the conserved cysteine through the conserved F or W. A D gene is named only where the DNA matches it firmly. A clone size is listed for some rows: how often the clone was seen (once, few, many), or a class if it is expanded.

DNA: TGTGCCAGCAGCCCCGGGACTAGCGGGCACCTTATCTACAATGAGCAGTTCTTC
CDR3: CASSPGTSGHLIYNEQFF
J: TRBJ2-1
V: TRBV11-3
size: -
D: TRBD2

DNA: TGTGCCAGCAGCTTAGCTTTTAGGGGGCGCGGTGGGACCCAGTACTTC
CDR3: CASSLAFRGRGGTQYF
J: TRBJ2-5
V: TRBV11-1
size: -
D: TRBD1

DNA: TGCGCCAGCAGCGGAGGTGGTAGCGGGAGCCCCACCGGGGAGCTGTTTTTT
CDR3: CASSGGGSGSPTGELFF
J: TRBJ2-2
V: TRBV5-1
size: -
D: TRBD2

DNA: TGTGCCAGCAGCCCAGGTCCGGAACCCTACGAGCAGTACTTC
CDR3: CASSPGPEPYEQYF
J: TRBJ2-7
V: TRBV5-4
size: -
D: -

DNA: TGTGCCAGCAGCCCCGGCGGTCTAGGGTTGTATTTT
CDR3: CASSPGGLGLYF
J: TRBJ2-3
V: TRBV5-4
size: -
D: -

DNA: TGCGCCAGCAGCCAATTAATTTACGGGGAGACCCAGTACTTC
CDR3: CASSQLIYGETQYF
J: TRBJ2-5
V: TRBV4-1
size: -
D: -

DNA: TGCGCCAGCAGCCAAGATTCGGGGAACACTGAAGCTTTCTTT
CDR3: CASSQDSGNTEAFF
J: TRBJ1-1
V: TRBV4-1
size: -
D: -

DNA: TGTGCCAGCTGGACACGGGAGAGGGATACGCAGTATTTT
CDR3: CASWTRERDTQYF
J: TRBJ2-3
V: TRBV27
size: -
D: -

DNA: TGTGCCAGCAGCCCTGAGGGGGGGTTCTCCTACGAGCAGTACTTC
CDR3: CASSPEGGFSYEQYF
J: TRBJ2-7
V: TRBV4-2
size: -
D: -

DNA: TGTGCCTGGAGTCATCAGGGGGCGACGGGCTACACCTTC
CDR3: CAWSHQGATGYTF
J: TRBJ1-2
V: TRBV30
size: once
D: TRBD1

DNA: TGTGCTAGTGGTAGTTCATTGGGGTTTGCGGGACAGCCTAACAATGAGCAGTTCTTC
CDR3: CASGSSLGFAGQPNNEQFF
J: TRBJ2-1
V: TRBV12-5
size: -
D: -

DNA: TGTGCCAGCAGCTTCGGTAGCAGTTCAGATACGCAGTATTTT
CDR3: CASSFGSSSDTQYF
J: TRBJ2-3
V: TRBV11-3
size: -
D: -

DNA: TGTGCCAGTACCATAACCGGTGGGGGTCGGGGTGACTATGGCTACACCTTC
CDR3: CASTITGGGRGDYGYTF
J: TRBJ1-2
V: TRBV19
size: -
D: -

DNA: TGTGCCAGCAGTGAATATGGCGGGAGGGTATATGATACGCAGTATTTT
CDR3: CASSEYGGRVYDTQYF
J: TRBJ2-3
V: TRBV2
size: -
D: TRBD2

DNA: TGCGCCAGCAGCCCTGCCCAAGAGACCCAGTACTTC
CDR3: CASSPAQETQYF
J: TRBJ2-5
V: TRBV5-1
size: -
D: -

DNA: TGTGCCAGTAAACTCGAAGCGGGAGTAACCTACGAGCAGTACTTC
CDR3: CASKLEAGVTYEQYF
J: TRBJ2-7
V: TRBV19
size: -
D: TRBD2

DNA: TGTGCCAGCAGGGGGCACGGTACCTACGAGCAGTACTTC
CDR3: CASRGHGTYEQYF
J: TRBJ2-7
V: TRBV7-8
size: -
D: -

DNA: TGTGCCACCAGCCTCTCATTGGACACCGGGGAGCTGTTTTTT
CDR3: CATSLSLDTGELFF
J: TRBJ2-2
V: TRBV9
size: -
D: -

DNA: TGCGCCAGCAGCTTGGGGGCAAGGTTGGGTGAAAAACTGTTTTTT
CDR3: CASSLGARLGEKLFF
J: TRBJ1-4
V: TRBV5-1
size: -
D: -

DNA: TGTGCCAGCAGAGGCGGGAGTGGTTTGCTTGGCACCGGGGAGCTGTTTTTT
CDR3: CASRGGSGLLGTGELFF
J: TRBJ2-2
V: TRBV7-9
size: -
D: TRBD2

DNA: TGTGCCAGCAGCGTTTTTCTCAGGGGTGACTCTGGAAACACCATATATTTT
CDR3: CASSVFLRGDSGNTIYF
J: TRBJ1-3
V: TRBV11-2
size: -
D: -

DNA: TGTGCCACCAGCAGGGAAGGGACCGGAGGGTACTACACCTTC
CDR3: CATSREGTGGYYTF
J: TRBJ1-2
V: TRBV15
size: few
D: -

DNA: TGTGCCAGCAGCGACGACCGGGGGCATAACGAGCAGTACTTC
CDR3: CASSDDRGHNEQYF
J: TRBJ2-7
V: TRBV7-9
size: -
D: -

DNA: TGTGCCAGCAGCTTAACTAGCGGGAGGGCCATAATCTACGAGCAGTACTTC
CDR3: CASSLTSGRAIIYEQYF
J: TRBJ2-7
V: TRBV7-2
size: -
D: TRBD2

DNA: TGCAGTGCTAGTATCCCAGATACGCAGTATTTT
CDR3: CSASIPDTQYF
J: TRBJ2-3
V: TRBV20-1
size: -
D: -

DNA: TGTGCCACCTCCGGGACTAGGTCCTACGAGCAGTACTTC
CDR3: CATSGTRSYEQYF
J: TRBJ2-7
V: TRBV18
size: -
D: TRBD2

DNA: TGTGCCATCAGTTTACAGGGGGCTGATGAGCAGTTCTTC
CDR3: CAISLQGADEQFF
J: TRBJ2-1
V: TRBV10-3
size: -
D: TRBD1

DNA: TGTGCCAGCAGCTTATTAGTGTCCCAAAAAGGCATTCAGTACTTC
CDR3: CASSLLVSQKGIQYF
J: TRBJ2-4
V: TRBV7-2
size: -
D: -

DNA: TGTGCCAGCAGTTGGATAGTCGGCTCCTACGAGCAGTACTTC
CDR3: CASSWIVGSYEQYF
J: TRBJ2-7
V: TRBV28
size: -
D: -

DNA: TGCGCCAGCAAGGAGAGACAGGGGGCCCCCAACTATGGCTACACCTTC
CDR3: CASKERQGAPNYGYTF
J: TRBJ1-2
V: TRBV5-1
size: -
D: TRBD1

DNA: TGCGCCAGCAGCCAAGAGGGAGCGGGAGAGACAGATACGCAGTATTTT
CDR3: CASSQEGAGETDTQYF
J: TRBJ2-3
V: TRBV4-3
size: -
D: TRBD2

DNA: TGTGCCAGCAGTAGCGGGCACGGCAATCAGCCCCAGCATTTT
CDR3: CASSSGHGNQPQHF
J: TRBJ1-5
V: TRBV7-8
size: -
D: -

DNA: TGCGCCAGCAGCTTTTCCGGAGACTCCTACGAGCAGTACTTC
CDR3: CASSFSGDSYEQYF
J: TRBJ2-7
V: TRBV5-1
size: -
D: -

DNA: TGTGCCAGCAGCAAAGCAGGGGGGATTAAAGCTTTCTTT
CDR3: CASSKAGGIKAFF
J: TRBJ1-1
V: TRBV21-1
size: -
D: -

DNA: TGTGCCACCAGCAGAGGGGGGGACACTGAAGCTTTCTTT
CDR3: CATSRGGDTEAFF
J: TRBJ1-1
V: TRBV15
size: -
D: -

DNA: TGTGCCACCCGATCAGCAACCTACGAGCAGTACTTC
CDR3: CATRSATYEQYF
J: TRBJ2-7
V: TRBV6-1
size: -
D: -

DNA: TGTGCCAGCAGGCGAGCGGATACTGAAGCTTTCTTT
CDR3: CASRRADTEAFF
J: TRBJ1-1
V: TRBV27
size: -
D: -

DNA: TGTGCCAGCAGGGAGCAGGGGTTCACTGAAGCTTTCTTT
CDR3: CASREQGFTEAFF
J: TRBJ1-1
V: TRBV6-1
size: once
D: -

DNA: TGCGCCAGCAGGCGCCAGCGGGGACCCTTCTATGGCTACACCTTC
CDR3: CASRRQRGPFYGYTF
J: TRBJ1-2
V: TRBV4-3
size: -
D: -

DNA: TGCAGCGCCGGGACAAGTGAAAAACTGTTTTTT
CDR3: CSAGTSEKLFF
J: TRBJ1-4
V: TRBV29-1
size: few
D: -

DNA: TGTGCCAGTAGCGAACAGGGGGCGGCCAATGAGCAGTTCTTC
CDR3: CASSEQGAANEQFF
J: TRBJ2-1
V: TRBV19
size: -
D: TRBD1

DNA: TGTGCCAGCAGTGTTATCGGGACAGGAGGAAACACCATATATTTT
CDR3: CASSVIGTGGNTIYF
J: TRBJ1-3
V: TRBV2
size: -
D: TRBD1

DNA: TGTGCCAGTGGACAGGCCTATGGCTACACCTTC
CDR3: CASGQAYGYTF
J: TRBJ1-2
V: TRBV6-1
size: -
D: TRBD1

DNA: TGTGCCAGCAGCTGGGCTTGGAGCTCCTACGAGCAGTACTTC
CDR3: CASSWAWSSYEQYF
J: TRBJ2-7
V: TRBV5-6
size: -
D: -

DNA: TGTGCCAGCAGTGAAGACAGGGCGCCGTTTGAAGCTTTCTTT
CDR3: CASSEDRAPFEAFF
J: TRBJ1-1
V: TRBV28
size: -
D: TRBD1

DNA: TGTGCCAGCAGCCAGGGTTTAGAGGAGACCCAGTACTTC
CDR3: CASSQGLEETQYF
J: TRBJ2-5
V: TRBV9
size: -
D: -

DNA: TGCAGCGTGACAGGGTTATCTGGGGCCAACGTCCTGACTTTC
CDR3: CSVTGLSGANVLTF
J: TRBJ2-6
V: TRBV29-1
size: -
D: TRBD1

DNA: TGTGCCAGCAGCCGACTAGCGGATTACGAGCAGTACTTC
CDR3: CASSRLADYEQYF
J: TRBJ2-7
V: TRBV4-2
size: -
D: TRBD2

DNA: TGTGCCAGCAGCTTAAAGACAGGGATCAACACCGGGGAGCTGTTTTTT
CDR3: CASSLKTGINTGELFF
J: TRBJ2-2
V: TRBV7-8
size: -
D: TRBD1

DNA: TGTGCCAGCAGTGCTGCGGGACTAGCTGGGGAGACCCAGTACTTC
CDR3: CASSAAGLAGETQYF
J: TRBJ2-5
V: TRBV9
size: -
D: TRBD2

DNA: TGCAGCGAGCAGGGGACAGATACGCAGTATTTT
CDR3: CSEQGTDTQYF
J: TRBJ2-3
V: TRBV20-1
size: -
D: -

DNA: TGTGCCAGCAGCTTGGGGACACTTAACTATGGCTACACCTTC
CDR3: CASSLGTLNYGYTF
J: TRBJ1-2
V: TRBV5-6
size: -
D: -

DNA: TGCGCCAGCAGTCGGGGCGGGGGTTACAATGAGCAGTTCTTC
CDR3: CASSRGGGYNEQFF
J: TRBJ2-1
V: TRBV4-3
size: -
D: TRBD2